This section outlines one T cell receptor beta chain sequence together with its context. Repertoires were generated with immunoSEQ multiplex PCR, while TCRdb's copy carries only in-frame clones and drops some. The table lists tens of thousands of clones, roughly 84% of them singletons, with about a tenth in the top ten. Seattle enrolled patients during active infection and tracked them longitudinally. The CDR3 has 17 amino acids. The ends lost 6 bases at V and 4 bases at J; junction bases unmatched: 13. The V gene's germline CDR1 is LGHNA and CDR2 YSLEER. The sample originates from a study of blood T cell repertoires in COVID-19. Study overall: There were acute and convalescent COVID-19 samples, and they came from the United States, Italy and Spain.

This chain uses TRBV4-3 with TRBJ2-3; 10 nucleotides align to TRBD2. The sequencing input was peripheral blood. The sequence was collected from a man at least 80 years old with COVID-19, enrolled during active disease. The CDR3 loop is CASRLASGSSVSDTQYF. The CDR3 bases are TGCGCCAGCAGATTGGCTAGCGGGAGTAGTGTGTCAGATACGCAGTATTTT.